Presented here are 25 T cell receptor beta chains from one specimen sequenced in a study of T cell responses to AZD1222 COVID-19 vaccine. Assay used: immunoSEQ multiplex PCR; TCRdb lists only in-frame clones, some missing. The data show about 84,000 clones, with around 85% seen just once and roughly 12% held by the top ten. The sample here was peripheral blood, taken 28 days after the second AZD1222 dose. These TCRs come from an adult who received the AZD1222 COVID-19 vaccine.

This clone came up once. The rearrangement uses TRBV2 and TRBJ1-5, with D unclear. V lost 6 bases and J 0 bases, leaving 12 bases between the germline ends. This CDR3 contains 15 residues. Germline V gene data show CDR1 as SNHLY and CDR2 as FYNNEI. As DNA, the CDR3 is TGTGCCAGCAGAGCAACAGATAATAGCAATCAGCCCCAGCATTTT. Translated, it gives CASRATDNSNQPQHF.

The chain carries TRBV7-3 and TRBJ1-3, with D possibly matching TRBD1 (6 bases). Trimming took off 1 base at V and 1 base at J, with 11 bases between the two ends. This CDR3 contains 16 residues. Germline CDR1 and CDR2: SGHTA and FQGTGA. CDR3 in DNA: TGTGCCAGCAGCTTAATCTCTCAGGGGTCTGGAAACACCATATATTTT. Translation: CASSLISQGSGNTIYF.

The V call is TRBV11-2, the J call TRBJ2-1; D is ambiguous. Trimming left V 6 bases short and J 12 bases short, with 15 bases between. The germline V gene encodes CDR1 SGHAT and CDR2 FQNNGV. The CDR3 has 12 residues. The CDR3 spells CASSTVGALQFF. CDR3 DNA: TGTGCCAGCAGTACCGTGGGTGCACTGCAGTTCTTC.

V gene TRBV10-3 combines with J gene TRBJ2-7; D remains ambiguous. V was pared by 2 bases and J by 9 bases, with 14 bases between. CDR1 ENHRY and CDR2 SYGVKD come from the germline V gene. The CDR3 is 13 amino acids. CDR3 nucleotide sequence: TGTGCCATCAGTGAGCCCCCGGCCGAGCCGCAGTACTTC. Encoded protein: CAISEPPAEPQYF.

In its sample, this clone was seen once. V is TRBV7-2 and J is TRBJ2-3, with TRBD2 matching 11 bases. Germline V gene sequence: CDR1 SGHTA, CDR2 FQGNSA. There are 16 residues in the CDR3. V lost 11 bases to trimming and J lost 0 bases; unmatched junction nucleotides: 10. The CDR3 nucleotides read TGTGCCCGGCTCCCAGGGACTAGCGGTAGCACAGATACGCAGTATTTT. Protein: CARLPGTSGSTDTQYF.

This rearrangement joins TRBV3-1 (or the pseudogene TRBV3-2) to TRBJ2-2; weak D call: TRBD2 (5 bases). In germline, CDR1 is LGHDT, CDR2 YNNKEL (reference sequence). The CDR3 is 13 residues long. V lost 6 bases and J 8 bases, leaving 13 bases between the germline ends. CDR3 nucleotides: TGTGCCAGCAGAAGGGTATCGGGAGGGGAGCTGTTTTTT. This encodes CASRRVSGGELFF.

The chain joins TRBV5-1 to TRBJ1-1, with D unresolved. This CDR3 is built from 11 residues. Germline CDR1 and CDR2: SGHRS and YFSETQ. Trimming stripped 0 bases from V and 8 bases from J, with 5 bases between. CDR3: CASSLEGEAFF. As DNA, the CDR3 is TGCGCCAGCAGCTTGGAGGGAGAAGCTTTCTTT.

In DNA, the CDR3 is TGTGCCAGCAGCTTACGACGGTTAAGCGGGGGTAACAATGAGCAGTTCTTC. Translating it yields CASSLRRLSGGNNEQFF. This chain links TRBV7-8 with TRBJ2-1; 8 nucleotides align to TRBD2. The germline V gene has CDR1 SGHVS and CDR2 FQNEAQ. The CDR3 has 17 residues. After removal of 2 bases from V and 5 bases from J, the junction contained 11 bases not matched to a gene.

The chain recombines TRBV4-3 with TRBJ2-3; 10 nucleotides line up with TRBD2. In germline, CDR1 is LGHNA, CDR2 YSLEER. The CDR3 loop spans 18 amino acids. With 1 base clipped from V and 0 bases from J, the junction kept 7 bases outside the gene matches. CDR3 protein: CASSQASGGDISTDTQYF. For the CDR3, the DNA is TGCGCCAGCAGCCAAGCTAGCGGGGGCGATATTAGCACAGATACGCAGTATTTT.

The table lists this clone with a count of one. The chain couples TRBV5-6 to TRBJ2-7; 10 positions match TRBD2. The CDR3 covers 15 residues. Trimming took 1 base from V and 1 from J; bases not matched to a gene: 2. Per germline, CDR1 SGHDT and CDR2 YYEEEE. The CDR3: CASSLPLAGSYEQYF. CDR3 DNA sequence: TGTGCCAGCAGCTTGCCACTAGCGGGGTCCTACGAGCAGTACTTC.

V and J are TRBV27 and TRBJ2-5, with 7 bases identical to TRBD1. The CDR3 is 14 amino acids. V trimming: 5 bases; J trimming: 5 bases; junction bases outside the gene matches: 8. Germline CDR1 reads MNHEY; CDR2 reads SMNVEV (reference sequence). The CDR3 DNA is TGTGCCAGCAGTGTGACAGGGCCTTTTGAGACCCAGTACTTC. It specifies CASSVTGPFETQYF.

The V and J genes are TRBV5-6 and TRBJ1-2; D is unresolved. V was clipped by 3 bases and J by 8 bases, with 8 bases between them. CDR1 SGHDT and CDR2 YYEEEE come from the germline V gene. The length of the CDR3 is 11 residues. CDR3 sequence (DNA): TGTGCCAGCAGCTACCGGACCGGCTACACCTTC. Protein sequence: CASSYRTGYTF. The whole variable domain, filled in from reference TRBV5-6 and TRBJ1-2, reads DAGVTQSPTHLIKTRGQQVTLRCSPKSGHDTVSWYQQALGQGPQFIFQYYEEEERQRGNFPDRFSGHQFPNYSSELNVNALLLGDSALYLCASSYRTGYTFGSGTRLTVV.

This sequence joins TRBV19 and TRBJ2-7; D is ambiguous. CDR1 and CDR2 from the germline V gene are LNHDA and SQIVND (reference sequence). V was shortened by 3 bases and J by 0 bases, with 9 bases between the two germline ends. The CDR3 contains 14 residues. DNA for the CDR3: TGTGCCAGTAGTATGGGGTTGATCTCCTACGAGCAGTACTTC. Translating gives CASSMGLISYEQYF.

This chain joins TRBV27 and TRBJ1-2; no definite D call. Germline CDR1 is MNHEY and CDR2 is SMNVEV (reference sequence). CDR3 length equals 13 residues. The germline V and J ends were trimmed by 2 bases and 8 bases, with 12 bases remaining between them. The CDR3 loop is CASSLEARGGYTF. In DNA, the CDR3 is TGTGCCAGCAGTTTAGAGGCTCGGGGAGGCTACACCTTC.

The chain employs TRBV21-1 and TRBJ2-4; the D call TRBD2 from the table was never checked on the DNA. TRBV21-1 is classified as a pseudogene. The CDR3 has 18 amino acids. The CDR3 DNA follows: TGTGCCAGCAGCAAACTAGCGGGGGTAAGTCTAGCCAAAAACATTCAGTACTTC. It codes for CASSKLAGVSLAKNIQYF.

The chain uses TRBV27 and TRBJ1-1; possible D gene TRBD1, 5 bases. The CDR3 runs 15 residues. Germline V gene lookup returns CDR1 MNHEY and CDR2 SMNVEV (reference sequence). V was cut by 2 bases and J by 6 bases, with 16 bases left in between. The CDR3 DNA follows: TGTGCCAGCAGTTTACCCCCAGGGCGTCTGTCTGAAGCTTTCTTT. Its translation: CASSLPPGRLSEAFF.

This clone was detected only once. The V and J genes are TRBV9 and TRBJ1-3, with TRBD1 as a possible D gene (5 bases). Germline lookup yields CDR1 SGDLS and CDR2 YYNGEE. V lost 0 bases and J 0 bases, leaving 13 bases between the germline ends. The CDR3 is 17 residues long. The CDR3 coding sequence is TGTGCCAGCAGCGTAGCCCCACAGGCTAACTCTGGAAACACCATATATTTT. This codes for CASSVAPQANSGNTIYF.

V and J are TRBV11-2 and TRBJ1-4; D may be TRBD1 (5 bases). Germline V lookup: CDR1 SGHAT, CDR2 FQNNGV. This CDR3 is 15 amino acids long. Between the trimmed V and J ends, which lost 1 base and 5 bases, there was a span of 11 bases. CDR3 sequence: CASSLGTGRNEKLFF. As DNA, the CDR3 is TGTGCCAGCAGCTTAGGAACAGGAAGAAATGAAAAACTGTTTTTT.

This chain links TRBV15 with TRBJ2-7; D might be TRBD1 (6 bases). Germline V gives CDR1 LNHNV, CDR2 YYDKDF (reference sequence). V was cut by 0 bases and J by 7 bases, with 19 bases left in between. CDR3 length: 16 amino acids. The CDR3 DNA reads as TGTGCCACCAGCAGAGATCCAGGACAGCGTCTTCGGGAGCAGTACTTC. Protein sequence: CATSRDPGQRLREQYF.

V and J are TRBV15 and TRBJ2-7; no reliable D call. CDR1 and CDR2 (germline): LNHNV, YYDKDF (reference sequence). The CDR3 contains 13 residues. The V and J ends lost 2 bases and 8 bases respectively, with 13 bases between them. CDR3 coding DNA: TGTGCCACCAGCAGAAGCGCGAACAATCAGCAGTACTTC. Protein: CATSRSANNQQYF.

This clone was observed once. In DNA form, the CDR3 reads TGCGCCAGCAGCCTCAGACCCTCCACAGGGAGAGGGGAAAAACTGTTTTTT. It encodes CASSLRPSTGRGEKLFF. The rearrangement links TRBV4-1 to TRBJ1-4; the D gene is possibly TRBD1 (6 bases). CDR3 length equals 17 residues. In germline, CDR1 is MGHRA, CDR2 YSYEKL. V lost 4 bases and J lost 8, with 23 bases in between.

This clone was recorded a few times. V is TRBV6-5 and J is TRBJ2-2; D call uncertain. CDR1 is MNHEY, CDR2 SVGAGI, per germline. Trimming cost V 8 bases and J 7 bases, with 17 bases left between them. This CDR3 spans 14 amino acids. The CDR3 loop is CASGPTNGGGELFF. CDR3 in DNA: TGTGCCAGCGGACCGACGAATGGTGGCGGGGAGCTGTTTTTT.

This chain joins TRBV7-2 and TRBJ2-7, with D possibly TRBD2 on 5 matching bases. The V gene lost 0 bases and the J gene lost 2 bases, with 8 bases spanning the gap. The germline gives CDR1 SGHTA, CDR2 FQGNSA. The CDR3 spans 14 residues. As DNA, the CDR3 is TGTGCCAGCAGCTTAGCGGCGGGCCCCTACGAGCAGTACTTC. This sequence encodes CASSLAAGPYEQYF.

CDR3 nucleotides: TGTGCCAGCAGCCAAGATACAGGGAAAAACGCTGGGGCCAACGTCCTGACTTTC. Protein sequence: CASSQDTGKNAGANVLTF. This sequence joins TRBV14 and TRBJ2-6; D possibly corresponds to TRBD1 (6 bases). CDR3 size: 18 residues. CDR1 is SGHDN, CDR2 FVKESK, per germline. V lost 0 bases and J lost 2, with 14 bases in between.

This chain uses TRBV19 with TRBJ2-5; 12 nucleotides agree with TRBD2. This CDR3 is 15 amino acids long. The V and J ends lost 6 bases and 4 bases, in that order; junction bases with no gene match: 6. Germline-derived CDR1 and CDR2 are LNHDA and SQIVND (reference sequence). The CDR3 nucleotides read TGTGCCAGTAGATTGTCTAGCGGGGGGGGAGAGACCCAGTACTTC. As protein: CASRLSSGGGETQYF.